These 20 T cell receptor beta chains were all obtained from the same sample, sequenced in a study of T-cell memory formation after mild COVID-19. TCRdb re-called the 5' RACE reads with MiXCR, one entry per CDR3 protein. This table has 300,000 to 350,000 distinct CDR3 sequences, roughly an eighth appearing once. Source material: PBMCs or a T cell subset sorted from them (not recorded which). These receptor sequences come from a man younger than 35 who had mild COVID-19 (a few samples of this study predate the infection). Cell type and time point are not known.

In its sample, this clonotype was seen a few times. CDR3 sequence (DNA): TGTGCCAGCAGTTACTCTTCTGGGAGCTCCTACGAGCAGTACTTC. Translating it yields CASSYSSGSSYEQYF. This chain joins TRBV6-5 and TRBJ2-7, with D perhaps TRBD2 (5 bases). The CDR3 is 15 amino acids. Trimming pared 0 bases from V and 0 bases from J, leaving 9 bases between. From germline, CDR1 is MNHEY and CDR2 SVGAGI.

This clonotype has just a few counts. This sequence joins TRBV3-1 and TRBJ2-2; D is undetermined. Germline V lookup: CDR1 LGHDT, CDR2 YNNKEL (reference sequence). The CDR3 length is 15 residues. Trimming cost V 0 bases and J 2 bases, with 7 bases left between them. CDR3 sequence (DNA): TGTGCCAGCAGCCAAGAGACAAGCAACACCGGGGAGCTGTTTTTT. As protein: CASSQETSNTGELFF.

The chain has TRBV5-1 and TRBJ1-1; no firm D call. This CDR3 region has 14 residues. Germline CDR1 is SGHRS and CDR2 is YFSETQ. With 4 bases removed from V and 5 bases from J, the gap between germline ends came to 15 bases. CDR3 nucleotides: TGCGCCAGCAGCAAAGGAAACCCGGGGACTGAAGCTTTCTTT. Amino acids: CASSKGNPGTEAFF.

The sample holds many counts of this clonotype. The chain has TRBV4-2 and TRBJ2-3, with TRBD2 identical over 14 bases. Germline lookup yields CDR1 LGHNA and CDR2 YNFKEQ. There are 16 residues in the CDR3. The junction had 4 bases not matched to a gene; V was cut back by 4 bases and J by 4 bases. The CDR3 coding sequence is TGTGCCAGCAGCCCCGCGACTAGCGGGGGGGCAGATACGCAGTATTTT. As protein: CASSPATSGGADTQYF.

CDR3: CASSYLSAPGNTIYF. CDR3 in DNA: TGTGCCAGCAGTTACTTGTCAGCTCCCGGAAACACCATATATTTT. The rearrangement joins TRBV6-2 or TRBV6-3 to TRBJ1-3, with D hard to call. This CDR3 has 15 amino acids. Germline V gene sequence: CDR1 MNHEY, CDR2 SVGEGT. The germline V and J ends were trimmed by 1 base and 4 bases, with 11 bases remaining between them.

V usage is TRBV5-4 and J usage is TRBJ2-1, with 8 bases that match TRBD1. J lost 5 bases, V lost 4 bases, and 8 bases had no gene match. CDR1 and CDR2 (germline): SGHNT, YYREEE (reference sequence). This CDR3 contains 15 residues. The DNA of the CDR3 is TGTGCCAGCAGCCGAGGACAGGGTGATAACAATGAGCAGTTCTTC. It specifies CASSRGQGDNNEQFF.

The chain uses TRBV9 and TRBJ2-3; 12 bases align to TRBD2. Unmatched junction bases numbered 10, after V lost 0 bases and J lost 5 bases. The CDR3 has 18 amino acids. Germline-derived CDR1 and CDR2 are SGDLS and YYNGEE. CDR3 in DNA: TGTGCCAGCAGCGTAGGCCCCACTAGCGGGGGGAGAAAAGATACGCAGTATTTT. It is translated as CASSVGPTSGGRKDTQYF.

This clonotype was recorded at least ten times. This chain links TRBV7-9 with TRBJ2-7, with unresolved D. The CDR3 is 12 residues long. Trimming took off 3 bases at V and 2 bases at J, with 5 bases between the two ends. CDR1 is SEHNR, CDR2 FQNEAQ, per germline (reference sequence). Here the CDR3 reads CASSFAPYEQYF. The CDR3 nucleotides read TGTGCCAGCAGCTTCGCCCCCTACGAGCAGTACTTC.

CDR3 nucleotide sequence: TGTGCCAGCAGTTTGATCCGACAGCCCCAGCATTTT. Its protein product is CASSLIRQPQHF. The chain joins TRBV12-3 or TRBV12-4 to TRBJ1-5; unclear D gene. CDR3 length equals 12 residues. Trimming took off 3 bases at V and 7 bases at J, with 7 bases between the two ends.

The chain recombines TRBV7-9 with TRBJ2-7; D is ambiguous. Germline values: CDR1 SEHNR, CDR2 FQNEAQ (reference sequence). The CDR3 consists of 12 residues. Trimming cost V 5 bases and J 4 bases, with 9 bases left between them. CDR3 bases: TGTGCCAGCAGCCCGGATCCTTACGAGCAGTACTTC. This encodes CASSPDPYEQYF. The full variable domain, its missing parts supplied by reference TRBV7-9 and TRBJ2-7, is DTGVSQNPRHKITKRGQNVTFRCDPISEHNRLYWYRQTLGQGPEFLTYFQNEAQLEKSRLLSDRFSAERPKGSFSTLEIQRTEQGDSAMYLCASSPDPYEQYFGPGTRLTVT.

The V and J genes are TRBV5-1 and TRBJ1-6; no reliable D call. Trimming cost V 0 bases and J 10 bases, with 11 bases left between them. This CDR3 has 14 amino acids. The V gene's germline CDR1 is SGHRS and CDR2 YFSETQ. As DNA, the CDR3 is TGCGCCAGCAGCTTGGACAATTTCAACTCACCCCTCCACTTT. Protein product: CASSLDNFNSPLHF.

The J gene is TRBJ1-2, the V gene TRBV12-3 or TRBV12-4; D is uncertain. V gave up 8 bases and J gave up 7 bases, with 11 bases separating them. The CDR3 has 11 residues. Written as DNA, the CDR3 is TGTGCCAGCGCCCGGGGATTTGGCTACACCTTC. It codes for CASARGFGYTF.

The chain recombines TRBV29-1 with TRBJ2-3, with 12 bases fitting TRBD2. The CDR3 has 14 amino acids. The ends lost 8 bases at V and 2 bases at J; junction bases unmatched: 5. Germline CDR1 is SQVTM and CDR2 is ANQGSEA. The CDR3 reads CSSRLAGATDTQYF. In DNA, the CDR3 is TGCAGCTCGCGACTAGCGGGGGCCACAGATACGCAGTATTTT.

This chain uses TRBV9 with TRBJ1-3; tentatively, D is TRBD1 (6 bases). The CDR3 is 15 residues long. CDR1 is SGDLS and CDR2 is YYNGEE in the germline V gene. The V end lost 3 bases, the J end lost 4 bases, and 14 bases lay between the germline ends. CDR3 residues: CASSEGVGSGNTIYF. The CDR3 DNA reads TGTGCCAGCAGCGAGGGGGTCGGGTCGGGAAACACCATATATTTT. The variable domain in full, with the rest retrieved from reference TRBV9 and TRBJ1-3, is DSGVTQTPKHLITATGQRVTLRCSPRSGDLSVYWYQQSLDQGLQFLIQYYNGEERAKGNILERFSAQQFPDLHSELNLSSLELGDSALYFCASSEGVGSGNTIYFGEGSWLTVV.

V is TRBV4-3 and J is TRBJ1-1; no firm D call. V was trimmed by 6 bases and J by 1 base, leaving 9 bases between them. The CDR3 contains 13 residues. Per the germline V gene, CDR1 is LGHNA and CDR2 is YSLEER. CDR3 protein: CASRYTGNTEAFF. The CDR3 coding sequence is TGCGCCAGCAGGTACACCGGGAACACTGAAGCTTTCTTT.

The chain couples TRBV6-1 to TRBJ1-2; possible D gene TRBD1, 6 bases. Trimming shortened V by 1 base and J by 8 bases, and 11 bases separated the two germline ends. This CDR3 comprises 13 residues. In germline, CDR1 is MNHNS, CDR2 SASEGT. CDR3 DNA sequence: TGTGCCAGCAGTGAAGTAGGGGGTTGGGGCTACACCTTC. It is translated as CASSEVGGWGYTF.

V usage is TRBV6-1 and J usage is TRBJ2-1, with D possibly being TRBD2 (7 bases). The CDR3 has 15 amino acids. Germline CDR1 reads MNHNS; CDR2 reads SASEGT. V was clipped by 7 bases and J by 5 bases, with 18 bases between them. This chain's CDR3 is CASNKHRGADNEQFF. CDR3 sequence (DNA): TGTGCCAGCAATAAGCACCGGGGGGCCGACAATGAGCAGTTCTTC.

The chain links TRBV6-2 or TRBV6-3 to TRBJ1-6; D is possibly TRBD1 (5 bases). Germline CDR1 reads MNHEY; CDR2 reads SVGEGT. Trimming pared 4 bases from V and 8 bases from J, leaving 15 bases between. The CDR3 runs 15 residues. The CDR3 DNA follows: TGTGCCAGCAGTTGGGGAAAGAGGGGTGATTCACCCCTCCACTTT. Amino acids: CASSWGKRGDSPLHF.

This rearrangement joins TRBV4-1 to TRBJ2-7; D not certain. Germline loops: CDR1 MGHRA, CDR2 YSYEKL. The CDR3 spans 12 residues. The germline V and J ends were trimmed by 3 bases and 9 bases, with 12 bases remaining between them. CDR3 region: CASSHFLTRQYF. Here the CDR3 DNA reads TGCGCCAGCAGCCATTTTTTAACGAGGCAGTACTTC.

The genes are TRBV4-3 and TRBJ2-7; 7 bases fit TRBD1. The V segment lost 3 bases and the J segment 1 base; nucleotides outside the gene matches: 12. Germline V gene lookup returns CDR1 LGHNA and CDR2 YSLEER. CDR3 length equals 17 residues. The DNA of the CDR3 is TGCGCCAGCAGCCAGGGACCGGGACAGAGTCCATCCTACGAGCAGTACTTC. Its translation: CASSQGPGQSPSYEQYF.